Presented here are 27 T cell receptor beta chains from one specimen sequenced in a study of radiotherapy plus CTLA-4 blockade in lung cancer. Sequencing was performed with immunoSEQ multiplex PCR; in TCRdb, only in-frame clones are kept and a portion is missing. In the table there are approximately 65,000 clones, roughly 80% of which are singletons. Sample: peripheral blood, taken from a patient treated with radiotherapy plus ipilimumab. The receptors here all came from a human donor with non-small cell lung cancer who had a complete response to radiotherapy plus ipilimumab.

This rearrangement joins TRBV5-4 to TRBJ2-3, with D possibly matching TRBD2 (5 bases). Trimming removed 4 bases at V and 2 bases at J, with 17 bases between. This CDR3 has 16 residues. Germline CDR1 SGHNT, CDR2 YYREEE (reference sequence). The CDR3: CASSAGLVIITDTQYF. In DNA form, the CDR3 reads TGTGCCAGCAGCGCCGGACTGGTGATAATCACAGATACGCAGTATTTT.

V is TRBV2 and J is TRBJ1-1; TRBD1 agrees at 7 bases. Trimming removed 6 bases from V and 1 base from J; junction bases left unmatched: 5. The CDR3 contains 14 residues. Germline V lookup: CDR1 SNHLY, CDR2 FYNNEI. DNA for the CDR3: TGTGCCAGCAGGGGGGACAGTCAGAACACTGAAGCTTTCTTT. Protein product: CASRGDSQNTEAFF.

This sequence joins TRBV15 and TRBJ2-2, with D possibly TRBD2 on 6 matching bases. Germline values: CDR1 LNHNV, CDR2 YYDKDF (reference sequence). This CDR3 has 16 residues. V was trimmed by 0 bases and J by 7 bases, leaving 15 bases between them. The chain's CDR3 is CATSRDWGGQGGELFF. The CDR3 nucleotides read TGTGCCACCAGCAGAGATTGGGGAGGCCAGGGCGGGGAGCTGTTTTTT.

This clone was seen a few times. The chain combines TRBV19 with TRBJ1-1; a weak D match, TRBD1 (6 bases). The CDR3 extends over 15 amino acids. CDR1 is LNHDA and CDR2 is SQIVND in the germline V gene (reference sequence). V was trimmed by 1 base and J by 5 bases, leaving 14 bases between them. CDR3 nucleotide sequence: TGTGCCAGTAGTATAGGGTCAGGGGCGGGAACTGAAGCTTTCTTT. Its protein product is CASSIGSGAGTEAFF.

The rearrangement links TRBV19 to TRBJ1-5; unclear D gene. Germline assignment: CDR1 LNHDA and CDR2 SQIVND (reference sequence). The CDR3 has 15 amino acids. The DNA of the CDR3 is TGTGCTTCTGACGGGAGCATATTGAGCAATCAGCCCCAGCATTTT. Its translation is CASDGSILSNQPQHF.

The J gene is TRBJ2-3, the V gene TRBV7-2; 8 nucleotides match TRBD2. The CDR3 covers 14 residues. Germline V CDR1 and CDR2: SGHTA, FQGNSA. V lost 4 bases to trimming and J lost 4 bases; unmatched junction nucleotides: 4. CDR3 in DNA: TGTGCCAGCAGCTCCGGGGGGGCCCCAGATACGCAGTATTTT. This translates into CASSSGGAPDTQYF.

The chain is built from TRBV7-2 and TRBJ2-5; D may match TRBD1 or TRBD2 (5 bases each). Trimming shortened V by 5 bases and J by 5 bases, and 12 bases separated the two germline ends. There are 13 residues in the CDR3. Germline loops: CDR1 SGHTA, CDR2 FQGNSA. The CDR3 here is CASSPGGRETQYF. Here the CDR3 DNA reads TGTGCCAGCAGCCCTGGGGGACGGGAGACCCAGTACTTC.

The genes are TRBV13 and TRBJ2-5; D possibly uses TRBD1 or TRBD2 (5 bases each). Deletions cut 5 bases from V and 4 bases from J, with 14 bases between. The CDR3 length is 14 residues. Germline V gene lookup returns CDR1 PRHDT and CDR2 FYEKMQ (reference sequence). The CDR3 nucleotides read TGTGCCAGCAGCCCCCGGGACGGATTAGAGACCCAGTACTTC. Translated: CASSPRDGLETQYF. Looking up the rest from reference TRBV13 and TRBJ2-5 gives the full variable domain: AAGVIQSPRHLIKEKRETATLKCYPIPRHDTVYWYQQGPGQDPQFLISFYEKMQSDKGSIPDRFSAQQFSDYHSELNMSSLELGDSALYFCASSPRDGLETQYFGPGTRLLVL.

The V and J genes are TRBV15 and TRBJ1-2; no clear D. CDR3 length: 13 residues. Germline V gives CDR1 LNHNV, CDR2 YYDKDF (reference sequence). V lost 5 bases and J 1 base, leaving 8 bases between the germline ends. The CDR3 DNA follows: TGTGCCACCAGCTTTGGACTTAACTATGGCTACACCTTC. Translated, it gives CATSFGLNYGYTF.

This clone was detected once. This rearrangement joins TRBV27 to TRBJ1-5; the match to TRBD1 covers 8 bases. J was trimmed by 0 bases and V by 5 bases; bases with no gene match: 6. CDR1 and CDR2 (germline): MNHEY, SMNVEV (reference sequence). The CDR3 is 16 residues long. The CDR3 loop reads CASSPRTGPSNQPQHF. DNA of the CDR3: TGTGCCAGCAGTCCCAGGACAGGGCCTAGCAATCAGCCCCAGCATTTT.

The rearrangement links TRBV4-1 to TRBJ1-5; D is perhaps TRBD1 (5 bases). V was shortened by 2 bases and J by 4 bases, with 15 bases between the two germline ends. In germline, CDR1 is MGHRA, CDR2 YSYEKL. The CDR3 extends over 16 amino acids. CDR3 nucleotide sequence: TGCGCCAGCAGCCAACCCCGGGACGGCTTTAATCAGCCCCAGCATTTT. Encoded protein: CASSQPRDGFNQPQHF.

The genes are TRBV5-4 and TRBJ1-1, with D perhaps matching TRBD1 (5 bases). With 10 bases removed from V and 0 bases from J, the gap between germline ends came to 10 bases. Germline CDR1 reads SGHNT; CDR2 reads YYREEE (reference sequence). The CDR3 consists of 12 residues. The CDR3 spells CAFGGMNTEAFF. The CDR3 DNA reads TGTGCCTTCGGGGGGATGAACACTGAAGCTTTCTTT.

This chain connects TRBV6-5 to TRBJ1-2; 10 nucleotides align to TRBD1. The CDR3 is made up of 16 amino acids. Germline V gene lookup returns CDR1 MNHEY and CDR2 SVGAGI. V shed 0 bases and J 5 bases; nucleotides not matched to a gene: 6. The CDR3 is CASSYSRDRGTYGYTF. The CDR3 DNA follows: TGTGCCAGCAGTTACTCGCGGGACAGGGGTACTTATGGCTACACCTTC.

V gene TRBV7-9 combines with J gene TRBJ1-2; D is unclear. CDR1 SEHNR and CDR2 FQNEAQ come from the germline V gene (reference sequence). This CDR3 is built from 14 residues. The V and J ends lost 1 base and 4 bases respectively, with 10 bases between them. The CDR3 spells CASSLGGVLYGYTF. DNA of the CDR3: TGTGCCAGCAGCTTAGGCGGGGTCCTCTATGGCTACACCTTC.

The J gene is TRBJ2-1, the V gene TRBV11-2; D gene ambiguous. The V and J ends lost 3 bases and 1 base respectively, with 7 bases between them. CDR3 length: 14 residues. The V gene's germline CDR1 is SGHAT and CDR2 FQNNGV. In DNA, the CDR3 is TGTGCCAGCAGCTTCGGAAAATCCTACAATGAGCAGTTCTTC. This gives the protein CASSFGKSYNEQFF.

The chain is built from TRBV19 and TRBJ2-5, with 7 bases that match TRBD1. The CDR3 loop spans 14 amino acids. Trimming cost V 2 bases and J 5 bases; bases outside gene matches: 5. CDR1 and CDR2 from the germline V gene are LNHDA and SQIVND (reference sequence). The CDR3 DNA follows: TGTGCCAGTAGTATACCGAGGGGGCATGAGACCCAGTACTTC. This translates into CASSIPRGHETQYF.

The chain has TRBV11-2 and TRBJ2-2; 7 positions match TRBD1. CDR1 is SGHAT and CDR2 is FQNNGV in the germline V gene. V was pared by 4 bases and J by 5 bases, with 10 bases of the junction left unmatched. CDR3 size: 16 residues. The CDR3: CASSSRFGQATGELFF. The DNA for the CDR3 is TGTGCCAGCAGCTCGAGGTTTGGACAGGCGACCGGGGAGCTGTTTTTT. The variable domain in full, completed from reference TRBV11-2 and TRBJ2-2, reads EAGVAQSPRYKIIEKRQSVAFWCNPISGHATLYWYQQILGQGPKLLIQFQNNGVVDDSQLPKDRFSAERLKGVDSTLKIQPAKLEDSAVYLCASSSRFGQATGELFFGEGSRLTVL.

V usage is TRBV12-5 and J usage is TRBJ2-1, with a tentative D call TRBD2 (5 bases). V lost 5 bases and J 7 bases, leaving 9 bases between the germline ends. CDR3 length: 12 amino acids. Germline assignment: CDR1 LGHNT and CDR2 FRNRAP. This chain's CDR3 is CASGPGGNEQFF. The CDR3 region has the DNA TGTGCTAGTGGTCCGGGCGGGAATGAGCAGTTCTTC.

This chain uses TRBV2 with TRBJ1-1, with D perhaps matching TRBD1 (5 bases). The V and J ends lost 4 bases and 10 bases respectively, with 13 bases between them. In germline, CDR1 is SNHLY, CDR2 FYNNEI. The CDR3 runs to 12 residues. In nucleotides, the CDR3 is TGTGCCAGCAGTGTAATCAGGGAGGGAGCTTTCTTT. This encodes CASSVIREGAFF.

The rearrangement joins TRBV5-4 to TRBJ1-3, with 10 bases matching TRBD1. After removal of 4 bases from V and 4 bases from J, the junction contained 5 bases not matched to a gene. Germline-derived CDR1 and CDR2 are SGHNT and YYREEE (reference sequence). This CDR3 is 15 amino acids long. CDR3 nucleotides: TGTGCCAGCAGCGTGGACAGGGGGAAAGGAAACACCATATATTTT. Translating gives CASSVDRGKGNTIYF.

The rearrangement joins TRBV4-1 to TRBJ1-2; perhaps TRBD1 as D (5 bases). Per germline, CDR1 MGHRA and CDR2 YSYEKL. CDR3 length: 16 amino acids. The V end was cut by 0 bases, the J end by 8 bases, with 19 bases between. As DNA, the CDR3 is TGCGCCAGCAGCCAAGATCGGGGTAGGCAGGGTTTAGGCTACACCTTC. Translated: CASSQDRGRQGLGYTF.

This clone was found a few times. This chain uses TRBV6-5 with TRBJ1-2; D may be TRBD1 (5 bases). V lost 0 bases to trimming and J lost 5 bases, with 13 bases between them. The germline gives CDR1 MNHEY, CDR2 SVGAGI. The CDR3 has 15 amino acids. The CDR3 nucleotides are TGTGCCAGCAGTTACTCTCGACAGAGCCCTTATGGCTACACCTTC. Protein sequence: CASSYSRQSPYGYTF.

The rearrangement links TRBV19 to TRBJ1-2; D uncertain. Germline V CDR1 and CDR2: LNHDA, SQIVND (reference sequence). The CDR3 covers 16 residues. V shed 3 bases and J shed 0 bases, with 14 bases lying between them. The CDR3 region is CASSILGELANYGYTF. The CDR3 DNA follows: TGTGCCAGTAGTATTCTAGGAGAACTAGCTAACTATGGCTACACCTTC.

The chain couples TRBV2 to TRBJ2-2; D unresolved. The CDR3 length is 13 residues. CDR1 and CDR2 (germline): SNHLY, FYNNEI. V was trimmed by 3 bases and J by 7 bases, leaving 9 bases between them. Here the CDR3 reads CASSDRFNGELFF. The CDR3 nucleotides are TGTGCCAGCAGTGACAGGTTTAACGGGGAGCTGTTTTTT.

The chain couples TRBV25-1 to TRBJ2-1; tentatively, D is TRBD2 (6 bases). Trimming removed 4 bases at V and 7 bases at J, with 14 bases between. CDR1 and CDR2 from the germline V gene are MGHDK and SYGVNS. This CDR3 has 14 residues. CDR3 bases: TGTGCCAGCAGTGTCCCCGGGGGAAGGAATGAGCAGTTCTTC. Its translation: CASSVPGGRNEQFF.

The chain is built from TRBV11-3 and TRBJ1-1; 7 bases align to TRBD1. Trimming took 4 bases from V and 1 from J; bases not matched to a gene: 18. This CDR3 is built from 19 residues. Per germline, CDR1 SGHNT and CDR2 YENEEA. CDR3 amino acids: CASSSLKRQGGRKNTEAFF. As DNA, the CDR3 is TGTGCCAGCAGCTCCCTTAAGAGGCAGGGGGGTAGAAAGAACACTGAAGCTTTCTTT.

The CDR3 DNA sequence: TGTGCCAGCACACCGACAGGTCATTATATATCTAACTATGGCTACACCTTC. This sequence encodes CASTPTGHYISNYGYTF. The V and J genes are TRBV2 and TRBJ1-2; tentatively, D is TRBD1 (6 bases). The V end lost 7 bases, the J end lost 0 bases, and 21 bases lay between the germline ends. Germline CDR1 is SNHLY and CDR2 is FYNNEI. The CDR3 has 17 residues.